A single sample is the source of the 11 T cell receptor beta chains below, sequenced in a study of T-cell reconstitution after alpha-beta-depleted transplantation in children. Construction of the TCRbeta library involved unique molecular identifiers. A single record per CDR3 protein comes from TCRdb applying MiXCR to the PCR reads. The table shows 100,000 or so distinct CDR3 sequences, with less than 25% occurring only once. Sequencing was performed on PBMCs, taken before TCRalphabeta/CD19-depleted stem cell transplant. These receptors all come from a boy under 10 years old with acute lymphoblastic leukemia, due to receive a stem cell transplant.

This chain uses TRBV9 with TRBJ1-1, with D perhaps TRBD1 (5 bases). This CDR3 is built from 15 residues. Germline CDR1 is SGDLS and CDR2 is YYNGEE. Trimming took off 0 bases at V and 1 base at J, with 10 bases between the two ends. The CDR3: CASSVAPRGNTEAFF. CDR3 in DNA: TGTGCCAGCAGCGTAGCGCCGAGGGGGAACACTGAAGCTTTCTTT.

This clonotype was counted a few times. The chain joins TRBV6-1 to TRBJ2-2; D unclear. The ends were cut back, 11 bases at V and 1 base at J, with 11 bases in the middle. The CDR3 is 13 amino acids. CDR1 MNHNS and CDR2 SASEGT come from the germline V gene. The chain's CDR3 is CASARVNTGELFF. DNA for the CDR3: TGTGCCTCGGCTCGGGTGAACACCGGGGAGCTGTTTTTT.

The genes are TRBV7-9 and TRBJ2-1; D perhaps matches TRBD2 (6 bases). With 5 bases removed from V and 0 bases from J, the gap between germline ends came to 14 bases. Looked up from germline, CDR1 is SEHNR and CDR2 is FQNEAQ (reference sequence). The CDR3 length is 16 residues. DNA of the CDR3: TGTGCCAGCAGCCATCAGCGGAGGGGCTCCTACAATGAGCAGTTCTTC. It codes for CASSHQRRGSYNEQFF.

This clonotype was counted between two and nine times. V gene TRBV15 combines with J gene TRBJ2-1; no clear D. Germline CDR1 and CDR2: LNHNV and YYDKDF (reference sequence). V shed 5 bases and J shed 9 bases, with 14 bases lying between them. CDR3 size: 13 residues. The CDR3 loop reads CATSEDLGREQFF. CDR3 nucleotide sequence: TGTGCCACCAGCGAAGATCTTGGGCGTGAGCAGTTCTTC.

The chain links TRBV6-5 to TRBJ2-7; D gene unclear. The V and J ends lost 4 bases and 0 bases respectively, with 13 bases between them. CDR1 MNHEY and CDR2 SVGAGI come from the germline V gene. The length of the CDR3 is 15 residues. The CDR3 is CASSSGGRSSYEQYF. CDR3 bases: TGTGCCAGCAGTTCCGGCGGAAGGAGCTCCTACGAGCAGTACTTC.

This clonotype was picked up many times. This chain links TRBV4-3 with TRBJ1-6; D uncertain. The CDR3 consists of 16 residues. Germline-derived CDR1 and CDR2 are LGHNA and YSLEER. The V end was cut by 4 bases, the J end by 8 bases, with 18 bases between. The DNA of the CDR3 is TGCGCCAGCAGCCTGACCATGGGGAGAAGAGATTCACCCCTCCACTTT. Its translation is CASSLTMGRRDSPLHF.

This clonotype was recorded at least ten times. The rearrangement uses TRBV6-4 and TRBJ2-3; 7 nucleotides agree with TRBD2. J gave up 3 bases and V 4 bases, and 10 bases lay outside the gene matches. The length of the CDR3 is 16 residues. Germline-derived CDR1 and CDR2 are MRHNA and SNTAGT. This chain's CDR3 is CASSALAEGPTDTQYF. The CDR3 DNA sequence: TGTGCCAGCAGTGCGCTAGCGGAGGGGCCGACAGATACGCAGTATTTT.

The table lists this clonotype with a few counts. The chain has TRBV28 and TRBJ1-1; D is possibly TRBD1 (6 bases). This CDR3 region has 15 residues. The ends were cut back, 7 bases at V and 1 base at J, with 16 bases in the middle. From germline, CDR1 is MDHEN and CDR2 SYDVKM. Here the CDR3 reads CASIKGGRKNTEAFF. The CDR3 DNA reads TGTGCCAGCATTAAGGGGGGACGGAAGAACACTGAAGCTTTCTTT.

V gene TRBV28 combines with J gene TRBJ2-7; the D is unclear. This CDR3 has 12 amino acids. The V end lost 6 bases, the J end lost 7 bases, and 13 bases lay between the germline ends. Germline V gene lookup returns CDR1 MDHEN and CDR2 SYDVKM. The CDR3 sequence: CASRGPSGEQYF. The CDR3 bases are TGTGCCAGCAGGGGCCCCAGTGGAGAGCAGTACTTC.

The V gene is TRBV6-5, the J gene TRBJ2-1, with 8 bases identical to TRBD2. Losses at the gene ends were 3 bases for V and 4 bases for J; bases not matched to a gene: 2. The CDR3 consists of 14 residues. CDR1 and CDR2 from the germline V gene are MNHEY and SVGAGI. The CDR3 loop is CASSYTSGYNEQFF. The CDR3 nucleotides read TGTGCCAGCAGTTATACTAGCGGATACAATGAGCAGTTCTTC.

V usage is TRBV3-1 and J usage is TRBJ2-6, with no clear D. CDR1 and CDR2 (germline): LGHDT, YNNKEL (reference sequence). CDR3 size: 15 residues. V lost 6 bases to trimming and J lost 4 bases, with 13 bases between them. This chain's CDR3 is CASSRFSSGANVLTF. Here the CDR3 DNA reads TGTGCCAGCAGTCGCTTCTCGAGCGGGGCCAACGTCCTGACTTTC.